This entry lists 25 T cell receptor beta chains sequenced from one sample in a study of cytomegalovirus exposure and HLA in healthy donors. It was with 60 Vbeta and 13 Jbeta primers that the PCR ran. Produced via immunoSEQ multiplex PCR; TCRdb's table is partial and in-frame only. This sample carries about 94,000 clones, about 62% of them seen once, and the ten largest clones take 3% to 4%. The sequenced sample consisted of PBMCs. The receptors were sampled from a man in his thirties or forties in good health and CMV-seronegative.

CDR3: CASSPSGQGNSPLHF. CDR3 bases: TGTGCCAGCTCACCAAGTGGACAGGGAAATTCACCCCTCCACTTT. The chain combines TRBV18 with TRBJ1-6, with 8 bases fitting TRBD1. The CDR3 covers 15 residues. Trimming at V came to 2 bases and at J to 7 bases, leaving 4 bases not matched to a gene. Germline CDR1 and CDR2: KGHSH and LQKENI.

The chain recombines TRBV19 with TRBJ1-2; maybe TRBD1 (6 bases). CDR1 LNHDA and CDR2 SQIVND come from the germline V gene (reference sequence). CDR3 size: 14 residues. V shed 6 bases and J shed 1 base, with 12 bases lying between them. The CDR3 reads CASSQGPNNYGYTF. The CDR3 nucleotides read TGTGCCAGTAGCCAGGGGCCCAATAACTATGGCTACACCTTC.

The chain recombines TRBV5-1 with TRBJ2-3; 10 bases fit TRBD1. With V trimmed by 4 bases and J by 6 bases, 8 bases remained unmatched. Germline V gene sequence: CDR1 SGHRS, CDR2 YFSETQ. This CDR3 is built from 15 residues. Here the CDR3 DNA reads TGCGCCAGCAGCGAGACAGGGGGCCTAGGGGATACGCAGTATTTT. It encodes CASSETGGLGDTQYF.

This clone was seen once. This chain joins TRBV27 and TRBJ2-2; D is perhaps TRBD1 (5 bases). The V end was cut by 7 bases, the J end by 5 bases, with 14 bases between. The CDR3 has 14 residues. The germline V gene encodes CDR1 MNHEY and CDR2 SMNVEV (reference sequence). As DNA, the CDR3 is TGTGCCAGCAACAGAGCAGGGTTGACCGGGGAGCTGTTTTTT. It codes for CASNRAGLTGELFF.

The V call is TRBV28, the J call TRBJ2-3; 11 positions match TRBD2. CDR1 is MDHEN and CDR2 is SYDVKM in the germline V gene. The CDR3 extends over 16 amino acids. Trimming at V came to 5 bases and at J to 5 bases, leaving 9 bases not matched to a gene. This CDR3 is CASSGKLAGDKDTQYF. As DNA, the CDR3 is TGTGCCAGCAGTGGCAAACTAGCGGGAGATAAAGATACGCAGTATTTT.

The J gene is TRBJ2-7, the V gene TRBV30, with D possibly TRBD2 on 6 matching bases. Germline V CDR1 and CDR2: GTSNPN, SVGIG (reference sequence). V was clipped by 5 bases and J by 5 bases, with 16 bases between them. This CDR3 region has 13 residues. The CDR3 bases are TGTGCCTGGTCGGGAGAGGGGCGCGACGAGCAGTACTTC. Translated: CAWSGEGRDEQYF.

This clone was seen a handful of times. The rearrangement links TRBV6-5 to TRBJ1-6; 8 positions agree with TRBD1. CDR1 and CDR2 from the germline V gene are MNHEY and SVGAGI. The CDR3 spans 15 residues. With 6 bases clipped from V and 8 bases from J, the junction kept 9 bases outside the gene matches. CDR3 nucleotide sequence: TGTGCCAGCAGGCACAACAGGGGGATCGATTCACCCCTCCACTTT. It is translated as CASRHNRGIDSPLHF.

The count of this clone is one. The rearrangement uses TRBV7-3 and TRBJ2-5, with D perhaps matching TRBD2 (6 bases). V was shortened by 2 bases and J by 5 bases, with 12 bases between the two germline ends. From germline, CDR1 is SGHTA and CDR2 FQGTGA. The CDR3 loop spans 14 amino acids. The CDR3 region has the DNA TGTGCCAGCAGCTTATTGGCGGGATTCGAGACCCAGTACTTC. It is translated as CASSLLAGFETQYF. Filled out from reference TRBV7-3 and TRBJ2-5, the complete variable domain reads GAGVSQTPSNKVTEKGKYVELRCDPISGHTALYWYRQSLGQGPEFLIYFQGTGAADDSGLPNDRFFAVRPEGSVSTLKIQRTERGDSAVYLCASSLLAGFETQYFGPGTRLLVL.

The genes are TRBV28 and TRBJ2-7; D perhaps matches TRBD2 (5 bases). Germline lookup yields CDR1 MDHEN and CDR2 SYDVKM. CDR3 length equals 15 residues. Trimming took off 2 bases at V and 7 bases at J, with 18 bases between the two ends. CDR3: CASSLPPPGRGEQYF. DNA for the CDR3: TGTGCCAGCAGTTTACCCCCACCAGGTCGAGGGGAGCAGTACTTC. Together with reference TRBV28 and TRBJ2-7, the CDR3 gives the full variable domain: DVKVTQSSRYLVKRTGEKVFLECVQDMDHENMFWYRQDPGLGLRLIYFSYDVKMKEKGDIPEGYSVSREKKERFSLILESASTNQTSMYLCASSLPPPGRGEQYFGPGTRLTVT.

The chain combines TRBV7-6 with TRBJ1-1, with TRBD1 identical over 9 bases. Germline loops: CDR1 SGHVS, CDR2 FNYEAQ. After removal of 6 bases from V and 6 bases from J, the junction contained 8 bases not matched to a gene. The CDR3 consists of 14 residues. Written as DNA, the CDR3 is TGTGCCAGCAGTGCACAGGGGGCGTGGGCTGAAGCTTTCTTT. Translation gives CASSAQGAWAEAFF.

The V gene is TRBV4-2, the J gene TRBJ2-1; the match to TRBD2 covers 10 bases. Trimming at V came to 0 bases and at J to 6 bases, leaving 5 bases not matched to a gene. The CDR3 totals 16 residues. CDR1 is LGHNA and CDR2 is YNFKEQ in the germline V gene. CDR3 nucleotide sequence: TGTGCCAGCAGCCAAGATGGAGCTAGCGGGAGCAATGAGCAGTTCTTC. Translation gives CASSQDGASGSNEQFF.

This chain links TRBV4-2 with TRBJ1-1; D perhaps matches TRBD1 (5 bases). This CDR3 spans 15 amino acids. Germline V gene data show CDR1 as LGHNA and CDR2 as YNFKEQ. Trimming shortened V by 1 base and J by 6 bases, and 15 bases separated the two germline ends. The chain's CDR3 is CASSQAYTGVAEAFF. DNA of the CDR3: TGTGCCAGCAGCCAAGCCTATACAGGAGTTGCTGAAGCTTTCTTT.

The chain carries TRBV28 and TRBJ1-5; D is undetermined. The CDR3 is 14 residues long. V lost 6 bases, J lost 2 bases, and 11 bases lay in between. Germline V gene data show CDR1 as MDHEN and CDR2 as SYDVKM. CDR3: CASRVVGGNQPQHF. CDR3 DNA: TGTGCCAGCAGGGTGGTCGGGGGCAATCAGCCCCAGCATTTT.

J is TRBJ2-7 and V is TRBV5-8, with 7 bases fitting TRBD1. With V trimmed by 4 bases and J by 2 bases, 3 bases remained unmatched. This CDR3 is built from 13 residues. Per the germline V gene, CDR1 is SGHTS and CDR2 is YDEGEE. The CDR3, as DNA: TGTGCCAGCAGCGACAGGGCCCCCTACGAGCAGTACTTC. Its protein is CASSDRAPYEQYF.

The chain employs TRBV9 and TRBJ2-1; D not resolved. V gave up 3 bases and J gave up 2 bases, with 12 bases separating them. The CDR3 is made up of 15 amino acids. Germline CDR1 SGDLS, CDR2 YYNGEE. CDR3 coding DNA: TGTGCCAGCAGCGGCGGCCCTTGGACCTACAATGAGCAGTTCTTC. Amino acid sequence: CASSGGPWTYNEQFF.

A few counts support this clone. The gene calls are TRBV13 and TRBJ2-3, with TRBD2 matching over 7 bases. The germline V gene encodes CDR1 PRHDT and CDR2 FYEKMQ (reference sequence). This CDR3 is 16 amino acids long. Unmatched junction bases numbered 5, after V lost 0 bases and J lost 2 bases. DNA of the CDR3: TGTGCCAGCAGCTTAGGTGGACTAGTAAACACAGATACGCAGTATTTT. This sequence encodes CASSLGGLVNTDTQYF.

The chain carries TRBV7-2 and TRBJ2-1; 12 nucleotides align to TRBD2. Germline CDR1 is SGHTA and CDR2 is FQGNSA. The ends lost 5 bases at V and 10 bases at J; junction bases unmatched: 9. The length of the CDR3 is 15 residues. CDR3 DNA: TGTGCCAGCAGCCGATGGACTAGCGGGACAAACGAGCAGTTCTTC. Its translation: CASSRWTSGTNEQFF.

The chain recombines TRBV7-2 with TRBJ2-6; 8 nucleotides agree with TRBD1. V shed 5 bases and J 2 bases; nucleotides not matched to a gene: 8. The CDR3 length is 17 residues. Per germline, CDR1 SGHTA and CDR2 FQGNSA. The CDR3 DNA is TGTGCCAGCAGCCCCCGGACAGGGAAGGCTGGGGCCAACGTCCTGACTTTC. Protein sequence: CASSPRTGKAGANVLTF.

The gene calls are TRBV9 and TRBJ1-2; D possibly corresponds to TRBD1 (5 bases). CDR1 and CDR2 (germline): SGDLS, YYNGEE. The CDR3 is 12 residues long. V was shortened by 6 bases and J by 4 bases, with 10 bases between the two germline ends. CDR3 sequence reads: CASTFGGYGYTF. The CDR3 nucleotides are TGTGCCAGCACCTTCGGGGGCTATGGCTACACCTTC.

This clone has just one count. This chain joins TRBV28 and TRBJ2-7; 11 nucleotides align to TRBD2. The germline CDR1 and CDR2 sequences are MDHEN and SYDVKM. Trimming removed 5 bases from V and 5 bases from J; junction bases left unmatched: 8. The CDR3 runs to 15 residues. CDR3 sequence: CASSKLAGEVDEQYF. CDR3 DNA: TGTGCCAGCAGTAAACTAGCGGGAGAGGTCGACGAGCAGTACTTC.

The V call is TRBV27, the J call TRBJ1-5; 7 positions match TRBD1. V lost 2 bases to trimming and J lost 6 bases; unmatched junction nucleotides: 7. This CDR3 spans 15 amino acids. CDR1 is MNHEY and CDR2 is SMNVEV in the germline V gene (reference sequence). DNA for the CDR3: TGTGCCAGCAGTTTACTGCCAGGGGGAATTCAGCCCCAGCATTTT. Translating gives CASSLLPGGIQPQHF.

This chain links TRBV28 with TRBJ2-1; D gene uncertain. Germline V gene data show CDR1 as MDHEN and CDR2 as SYDVKM. CDR3 length equals 11 residues. V dropped 7 bases and J dropped 10 bases, with 11 bases sitting between them. The CDR3 protein is CASNTGAEQFF. The CDR3 nucleotides read TGTGCCAGCAACACGGGTGCGGAGCAGTTCTTC.

The chain has TRBV4-1 and TRBJ1-2; weak D call: TRBD1 (5 bases). This CDR3 is 16 amino acids long. Trimming shortened V by 4 bases and J by 4 bases, and 19 bases separated the two germline ends. Germline loops: CDR1 MGHRA, CDR2 YSYEKL. The CDR3 spells CASSLQDPQGGYGYTF. CDR3 DNA sequence: TGCGCCAGCAGCCTACAAGATCCCCAGGGCGGCTATGGCTACACCTTC.

The chain uses TRBV11-3 and TRBJ2-1, with 12 bases fitting TRBD2. CDR3 length: 16 amino acids. Losses at the gene ends were 4 bases for V and 3 bases for J; bases not matched to a gene: 4. Per the germline V gene, CDR1 is SGHNT and CDR2 is YENEEA. The CDR3 here is CASSSWTSGVYNEQFF. The DNA of the CDR3 is TGTGCCAGCAGCTCCTGGACTAGCGGGGTCTACAATGAGCAGTTCTTC.

The chain uses TRBV19 and TRBJ1-1, with 10 positions matching TRBD1. The CDR3 spans 13 residues. Germline CDR1 LNHDA, CDR2 SQIVND (reference sequence). J gave up 9 bases and V 4 bases, and 5 bases lay outside the gene matches. The CDR3 region has the DNA TGTGCCAGTAGTAGGGACAGGGGCACCAAAGCTTTCTTT. This codes for CASSRDRGTKAFF. Based on the CDR3 plus reference TRBV19 and TRBJ1-1, the full variable domain is DGGITQSPKYLFRKEGQNVTLSCEQNLNHDAMYWYRQDPGQGLRLIYYSQIVNDFQKGDIAEGYSVSREKKESFPLTVTSAQKNPTAFYLCASSRDRGTKAFFGQGTRLTVV.